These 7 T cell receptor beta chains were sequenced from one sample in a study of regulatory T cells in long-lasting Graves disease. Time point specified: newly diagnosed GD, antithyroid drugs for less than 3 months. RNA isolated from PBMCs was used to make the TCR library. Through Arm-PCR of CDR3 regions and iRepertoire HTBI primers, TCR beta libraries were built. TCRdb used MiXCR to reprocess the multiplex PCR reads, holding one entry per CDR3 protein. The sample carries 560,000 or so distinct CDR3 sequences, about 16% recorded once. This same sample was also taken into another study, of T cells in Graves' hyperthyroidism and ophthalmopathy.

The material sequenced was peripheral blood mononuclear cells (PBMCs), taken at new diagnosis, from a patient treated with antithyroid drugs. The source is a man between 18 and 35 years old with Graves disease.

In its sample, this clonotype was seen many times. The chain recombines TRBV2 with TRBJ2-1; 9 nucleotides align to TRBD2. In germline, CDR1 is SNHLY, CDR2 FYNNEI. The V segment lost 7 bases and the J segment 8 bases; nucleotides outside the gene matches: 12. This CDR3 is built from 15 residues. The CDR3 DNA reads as TGTGCCAGCAAGTTCCGCGGGAGGGAGGTATATGAGCAGTTCTTC. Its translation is CASKFRGREVYEQFF.

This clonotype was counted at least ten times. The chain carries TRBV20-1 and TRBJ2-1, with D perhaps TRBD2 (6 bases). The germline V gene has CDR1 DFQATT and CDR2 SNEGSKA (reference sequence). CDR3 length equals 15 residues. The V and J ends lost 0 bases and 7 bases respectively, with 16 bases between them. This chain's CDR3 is CSARDLRRGWNEQFF. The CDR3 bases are TGCAGTGCTAGAGATTTGAGGAGGGGATGGAATGAGCAGTTCTTC.

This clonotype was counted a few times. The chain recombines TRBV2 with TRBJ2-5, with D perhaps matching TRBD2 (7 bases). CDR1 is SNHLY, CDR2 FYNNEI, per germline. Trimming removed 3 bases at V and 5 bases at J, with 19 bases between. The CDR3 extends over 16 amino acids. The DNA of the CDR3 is TGTGCCAGCAGTGACCTTGTAGGGGGGGCTTCGGAGACCCAGTACTTC. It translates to CASSDLVGGASETQYF.

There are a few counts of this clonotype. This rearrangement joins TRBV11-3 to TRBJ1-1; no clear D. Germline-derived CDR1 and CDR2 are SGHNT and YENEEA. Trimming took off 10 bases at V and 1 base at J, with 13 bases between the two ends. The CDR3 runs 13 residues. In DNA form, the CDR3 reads TGTGCCACTCAATCAAAGGGGAACACTGAAGCTTTCTTT. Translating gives CATQSKGNTEAFF.

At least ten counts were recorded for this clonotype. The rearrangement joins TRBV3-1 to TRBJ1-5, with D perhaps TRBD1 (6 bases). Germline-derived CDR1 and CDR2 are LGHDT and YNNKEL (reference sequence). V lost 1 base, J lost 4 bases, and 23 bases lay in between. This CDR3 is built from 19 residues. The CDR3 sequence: CASSQGGHPWSVENQPQHF. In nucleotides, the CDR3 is TGTGCCAGCAGCCAAGGGGGACACCCATGGTCTGTGGAGAATCAGCCCCAGCATTTT.

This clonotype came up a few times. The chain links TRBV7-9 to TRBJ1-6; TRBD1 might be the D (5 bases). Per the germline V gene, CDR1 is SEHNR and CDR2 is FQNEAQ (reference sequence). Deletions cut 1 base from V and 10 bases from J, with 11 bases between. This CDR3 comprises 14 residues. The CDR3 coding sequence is TGTGCCAGCAGCTTAGGAGTAGGGGACTCACCCCTCCACTTT. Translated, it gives CASSLGVGDSPLHF.

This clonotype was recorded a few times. The CDR3 sequence: CASRGANYGYTF. The CDR3 nucleotides read TGTGCCAGCAGGGGGGCTAACTATGGCTACACCTTC. The genes are TRBV28 and TRBJ1-2, with D possibly being TRBD1 (5 bases). The germline gives CDR1 MDHEN, CDR2 SYDVKM. This CDR3 has 12 residues. V lost 6 bases and J lost 0, with 5 bases in between.